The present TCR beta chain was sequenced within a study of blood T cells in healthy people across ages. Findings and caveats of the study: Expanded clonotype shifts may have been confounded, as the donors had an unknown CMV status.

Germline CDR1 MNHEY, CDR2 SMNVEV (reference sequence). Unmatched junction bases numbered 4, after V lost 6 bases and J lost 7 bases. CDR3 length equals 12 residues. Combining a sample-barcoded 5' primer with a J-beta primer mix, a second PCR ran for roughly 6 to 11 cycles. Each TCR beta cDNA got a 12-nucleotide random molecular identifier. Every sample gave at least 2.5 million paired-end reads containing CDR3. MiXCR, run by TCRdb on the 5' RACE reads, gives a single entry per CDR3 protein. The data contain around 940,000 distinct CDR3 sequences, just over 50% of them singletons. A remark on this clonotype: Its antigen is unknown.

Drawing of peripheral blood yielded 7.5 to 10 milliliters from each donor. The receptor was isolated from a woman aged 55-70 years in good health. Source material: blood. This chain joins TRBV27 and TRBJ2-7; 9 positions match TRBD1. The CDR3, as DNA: TGTGCCAGCAGACCGGACAGGGGTGAGCAGTACTTC. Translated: CASRPDRGEQYF.